The 32 T cell receptor beta chains below were found in one sample sequenced in a study of blood T cell repertoires in COVID-19. Clones were sequenced by immunoSEQ multiplex PCR, and TCRdb holds only the in-frame ones, with some missing. The sample consists of tens of thousands of clones, about 73% of them appearing once. What was sequenced was peripheral blood. The source is a woman in her 70s with acute or convalescent COVID-19.

This chain connects TRBV6-5 to TRBJ1-2; 7 bases are shared with TRBD1. The CDR3 spans 13 residues. Germline-derived CDR1 and CDR2 are MNHEY and SVGAGI. V was pared by 4 bases and J by 2 bases, with 1 base of the junction left unmatched. CDR3 nucleotides: TGTGCCAGCAGTTCGACAGGGAACTATGGCTACACCTTC. This codes for CASSSTGNYGYTF.

V gene TRBV10-3 combines with J gene TRBJ1-2; D gene uncertain. Between the trimmed V and J ends, which lost 0 bases and 2 bases, there was a span of 7 bases. Germline lookup yields CDR1 ENHRY and CDR2 SYGVKD. The CDR3 loop spans 14 amino acids. The CDR3 region has the DNA TGTGCCATCAGTGAGTCACGCCAGAACTATGGCTACACCTTC. Amino acids: CAISESRQNYGYTF.

The chain joins TRBV4-2 to TRBJ1-2; 8 positions agree with TRBD1. The ends lost 0 bases at V and 7 bases at J; junction bases unmatched: 10. CDR1 LGHNA and CDR2 YNFKEQ come from the germline V gene. The length of the CDR3 is 16 residues. The CDR3 DNA reads as TGTGCCAGCAGCCAAGATCATCTTAACAGGGGGGGTGGCTACACCTTC. Its translation: CASSQDHLNRGGGYTF.

The gene calls are TRBV28 and TRBJ1-2; D remains ambiguous. The CDR3 spans 13 residues. V was trimmed by 2 bases and J by 3 bases, leaving 7 bases between them. The V gene's germline CDR1 is MDHEN and CDR2 SYDVKM. The CDR3, as DNA: TGTGCCAGCAGTTTACAGACATACTATGGCTACACCTTC. This gives the protein CASSLQTYYGYTF.

V is TRBV5-6 and J is TRBJ1-1, with 7 positions matching TRBD1. The CDR3 is 12 residues long. The germline gives CDR1 SGHDT, CDR2 YYEEEE. J was trimmed by 7 bases and V by 3 bases; bases with no gene match: 3. The CDR3 DNA follows: TGTGCCAGCAGCTGGGGGACAGTTGAAGCTTTCTTT. Protein product: CASSWGTVEAFF.

This clone was picked up a small number of times. The chain recombines TRBV28 with TRBJ2-1; the match to TRBD1 covers 9 bases. V was pared by 2 bases and J by 1 base, with 6 bases of the junction left unmatched. CDR1 is MDHEN, CDR2 SYDVKM, per germline. CDR3 length: 17 residues. The CDR3 spells CASSLPQGANSYNEQFF. For the CDR3, the DNA is TGTGCCAGCAGTTTACCACAGGGGGCGAATTCCTACAATGAGCAGTTCTTC.

The sample holds a few counts of this clone. In nucleotides, the CDR3 is TGCGCCAGCAGCTTGGCTGGCATGAACACTGAAGCTTTCTTT. It specifies CASSLAGMNTEAFF. The rearrangement uses TRBV5-1 and TRBJ1-1, with D uncertain. Per germline, CDR1 SGHRS and CDR2 YFSETQ. The CDR3 spans 14 residues. Trimming cost V 0 bases and J 0 bases, with 6 bases left between them.

The V call is TRBV27, the J call TRBJ1-2; 7 positions agree with TRBD1. Trimming removed 3 bases from V and 6 bases from J; junction bases left unmatched: 7. Germline CDR1 is MNHEY and CDR2 is SMNVEV (reference sequence). The CDR3 sequence is 14 residues long. In DNA form, the CDR3 reads TGTGCCAGCAGTTTTTTTAAGGGGGCTGATGGCTACACCTTC. Its translation: CASSFFKGADGYTF.

The chain combines TRBV5-6 with TRBJ2-7; TRBD2 is a possible D gene (6 bases). The CDR3 contains 17 residues. Germline V gene data show CDR1 as SGHDT and CDR2 as YYEEEE. The V end lost 7 bases, the J end lost 2 bases, and 25 bases lay between the germline ends. This chain's CDR3 is CASVALLAKVPTYEQYF. The CDR3 DNA sequence: TGTGCCAGCGTGGCCCTTCTAGCGAAAGTACCTACCTACGAGCAGTACTTC. Variable domain in full (rest from reference TRBV5-6 and TRBJ2-7): DAGVTQSPTHLIKTRGQQVTLRCSPKSGHDTVSWYQQALGQGPQFIFQYYEEEERQRGNFPDRFSGHQFPNYSSELNVNALLLGDSALYLCASVALLAKVPTYEQYFGPGTRLTVT.

The chain links TRBV5-1 to TRBJ2-3, with a weak D call TRBD2 (5 bases). Germline CDR1 reads SGHRS; CDR2 reads YFSETQ. Trimming removed 4 bases at V and 4 bases at J, with 13 bases between. CDR3 size: 14 residues. In DNA, the CDR3 is TGCGCCAGCAGCCAGGACTCCCCAGCAGATACGCAGTATTTT. Translation: CASSQDSPADTQYF.

This rearrangement joins TRBV30 to TRBJ2-7, with D possibly TRBD1 on 5 matching bases. The CDR3 sequence is 15 residues long. The germline V gene encodes CDR1 GTSNPN and CDR2 SVGIG (reference sequence). Trimming shortened V by 3 bases and J by 2 bases, and 17 bases separated the two germline ends. This CDR3 is CAWRSRTIKAYEQYF. The DNA of the CDR3 is TGTGCCTGGAGGAGTAGGACAATTAAGGCCTACGAGCAGTACTTC.

The rearrangement links TRBV9 to TRBJ1-4; D is ambiguous. The germline V and J ends were trimmed by 2 bases and 8 bases, with 16 bases remaining between them. CDR1 and CDR2 from the germline V gene are SGDLS and YYNGEE. CDR3 size: 15 residues. The CDR3 nucleotides are TGTGCCAGCAGCGTCTCGACACGCCGAGGGGAAAAACTGTTTTTT. Its translation: CASSVSTRRGEKLFF.

This clone has more than one count but fewer than ten. V is TRBV10-2 and J is TRBJ2-1; 14 bases align to TRBD2. Losses at the gene ends were 6 bases for V and 10 bases for J; bases not matched to a gene: 5. The germline gives CDR1 WSHSY, CDR2 SAAADI. CDR3 length: 14 residues. Here the CDR3 reads CASREGLAGVEQFF. The CDR3 DNA is TGCGCCAGCAGGGAGGGACTAGCGGGAGTAGAGCAGTTCTTC.

The rearrangement uses TRBV19 and TRBJ1-5, with 12 bases that match TRBD1. The germline V gene encodes CDR1 LNHDA and CDR2 SQIVND (reference sequence). The CDR3 contains 18 residues. Trimming took 7 bases from V and 7 from J; bases not matched to a gene: 17. The CDR3 loop reads CASTTGQGAPGPGQPQHF. The CDR3 DNA sequence: TGTGCCAGTACTACGGGACAGGGGGCGCCCGGACCTGGGCAGCCCCAGCATTTT.

The CDR3 sequence: CASRDRSNSPLHF. DNA of the CDR3: TGTGCCAGTAGGGACAGAAGCAATTCACCCCTCCACTTT. The chain joins TRBV19 to TRBJ1-6, with D possibly matching TRBD1 (6 bases). CDR3 length equals 13 residues. The germline V and J ends were trimmed by 6 bases and 7 bases, with 10 bases remaining between them. The germline gives CDR1 LNHDA, CDR2 SQIVND (reference sequence).

The chain employs TRBV19 and TRBJ1-2; 7 bases align to TRBD1. V lost 4 bases to trimming and J lost 8 bases; unmatched junction nucleotides: 10. The CDR3 has 14 amino acids. The germline V gene encodes CDR1 LNHDA and CDR2 SQIVND (reference sequence). The CDR3, as DNA: TGTGCCAGTAGTAGCCCTGGACAGGTTCTGGGCTACACCTTC. It translates to CASSSPGQVLGYTF.

The chain couples TRBV7-9 to TRBJ2-7; 7 bases map to TRBD1. CDR3 size: 14 residues. The V and J ends lost 0 bases and 4 bases, in that order; junction bases with no gene match: 3. The germline gives CDR1 SEHNR, CDR2 FQNEAQ (reference sequence). CDR3 sequence (DNA): TGTGCCAGCAGCTTAGCAGGGGGCTATTACGAGCAGTACTTC. Encoded protein: CASSLAGGYYEQYF.

V gene TRBV29-1 combines with J gene TRBJ2-1, with D possibly TRBD2 on 5 matching bases. The CDR3 spans 15 residues. V lost 2 bases to trimming and J lost 10 bases, with 21 bases between them. Germline CDR1 and CDR2: SQVTM and ANQGSEA. CDR3 nucleotides: TGCAGCGTTGAATCATGGGGAGACCCAGATGCGGAGCAGTTCTTC. It encodes CSVESWGDPDAEQFF.

J is TRBJ2-3 and V is TRBV5-1; 8 positions agree with TRBD1. Germline values: CDR1 SGHRS, CDR2 YFSETQ. This CDR3 is 14 amino acids long. Germline trimming cut 3 bases from V and 5 bases from J; bases unmatched to any gene: 5. Written as DNA, the CDR3 is TGCGCCAGCAGCTCCGGACAGGGTGGAGATACGCAGTATTTT. Protein sequence: CASSSGQGGDTQYF. Supplemented by reference TRBV5-1 and TRBJ2-3, the full variable domain reads KAGVTQTPRYLIKTRGQQVTLSCSPISGHRSVSWYQQTPGQGLQFLFEYFSETQRNKGNFPGRFSGRQFSNSRSEMNVSTLELGDSALYLCASSSGQGGDTQYFGPGTRLTVL.

V usage is TRBV19 and J usage is TRBJ2-3; 8 bases align to TRBD1. This CDR3 is built from 14 residues. Germline V gene sequence: CDR1 LNHDA, CDR2 SQIVND (reference sequence). V was clipped by 7 bases and J by 2 bases; unmatched bases: 5. The CDR3 bases are TGTGCCAGTAAGGGGACAGGAGACACAGATACGCAGTATTTT. Translating gives CASKGTGDTDTQYF.

In its sample, this clone was seen a few times. The gene calls are TRBV19 and TRBJ2-7, with TRBD1 matching over 9 bases. Germline V gene lookup returns CDR1 LNHDA and CDR2 SQIVND (reference sequence). The CDR3 has 13 amino acids. Trimming took 6 bases from V and 3 from J; bases not matched to a gene: 3. The CDR3 here is CASSGQGSYEQYF. The DNA for the CDR3 is TGTGCCAGTAGCGGACAGGGGAGCTACGAGCAGTACTTC. Drawing the rest from reference TRBV19 and TRBJ2-7, the complete variable domain is DGGITQSPKYLFRKEGQNVTLSCEQNLNHDAMYWYRQDPGQGLRLIYYSQIVNDFQKGDIAEGYSVSREKKESFPLTVTSAQKNPTAFYLCASSGQGSYEQYFGPGTRLTVT.

This chain connects TRBV19 to TRBJ1-6, with a tentative D call TRBD1 (5 bases). The germline gives CDR1 LNHDA, CDR2 SQIVND (reference sequence). The CDR3 consists of 17 residues. Trimming left V 6 bases short and J 3 bases short, with 18 bases between. CDR3 coding DNA: TGTGCCAGTAGCCCTCAGACAGCCGCTGACTATAATTCACCCCTCCACTTT. It encodes CASSPQTAADYNSPLHF.

This clone was seen a handful of times. CDR3 protein: CASSRQGRDGYTF. As DNA, the CDR3 is TGTGCCAGCAGCCGACAGGGGCGCGATGGCTACACCTTC. V and J are TRBV3-1 (or the pseudogene TRBV3-2) and TRBJ1-2; TRBD1 matches 8 bases. Germline-derived CDR1 and CDR2 are LGHDT and YNNKEL (reference sequence). V lost 4 bases, J lost 6 bases, and 4 bases stayed unmatched. The CDR3 has 13 amino acids.

This clone appeared a few times. This sequence joins TRBV9 and TRBJ1-2; 8 bases map to TRBD1. The CDR3 contains 17 residues. V trimming: 3 bases; J trimming: 1 base; junction bases outside the gene matches: 11. CDR1 is SGDLS, CDR2 YYNGEE, per germline. The CDR3 here is CASSGAGGAPNNYGYTF. CDR3 in DNA: TGTGCCAGCAGCGGTGCAGGGGGCGCACCCAATAACTATGGCTACACCTTC.

The chain has TRBV15 and TRBJ2-1; 7 bases agree with TRBD2. In germline, CDR1 is LNHNV, CDR2 YYDKDF (reference sequence). The CDR3 totals 13 residues. Trimming cost V 1 base and J 9 bases; bases outside gene matches: 3. CDR3: CATSRAGGGEQFF. Here the CDR3 DNA reads TGTGCCACCAGCAGAGCGGGAGGCGGTGAGCAGTTCTTC.

The V call is TRBV4-3, the J call TRBJ2-3; 15 bases map to TRBD2. The junction had 4 bases not matched to a gene; V was cut back by 3 bases and J by 6 bases. CDR1 and CDR2 from the germline V gene are LGHNA and YSLEER. The CDR3 is 16 residues long. The CDR3 loop is CASSQAGTSGRDTQYF. The CDR3 nucleotides are TGCGCCAGCAGCCAGGCCGGGACTAGCGGGAGGGATACGCAGTATTTT.

The V and J genes are TRBV9 and TRBJ1-2; 7 nucleotides match TRBD1. Germline CDR1 and CDR2: SGDLS and YYNGEE. V was pared by 4 bases and J by 3 bases, with 9 bases of the junction left unmatched. The CDR3 has 15 residues. The CDR3 loop reads CASSLGQGEHYGYTF. CDR3 DNA: TGTGCCAGCAGCTTGGGTCAGGGGGAGCACTATGGCTACACCTTC.

CDR3 in amino acids: CASSLTGGRVGGYGYTF. Written as DNA, the CDR3 is TGTGCCAGCAGCTTAACCGGGGGGAGGGTCGGTGGCTATGGCTACACCTTC. The rearrangement uses TRBV7-2 and TRBJ1-2; weak D call: TRBD1 (5 bases). V lost 2 bases and J lost 4, with 20 bases in between. The germline V gene has CDR1 SGHTA and CDR2 FQGNSA. The CDR3 is 17 residues long.

In this sample, this clone turned up a few times. The gene calls are TRBV14 and TRBJ2-5; no firm D call. Germline CDR1 reads SGHDN; CDR2 reads FVKESK. This CDR3 spans 15 amino acids. The ends were cut back, 4 bases at V and 2 bases at J, with 14 bases in the middle. The CDR3 sequence: CASSLQGLGQETQYF. CDR3 bases: TGTGCCAGCAGCCTCCAAGGCCTAGGTCAAGAGACCCAGTACTTC. Together with reference TRBV14 and TRBJ2-5, the CDR3 gives the full variable domain: EAGVTQFPSHSVIEKGQTVTLRCDPISGHDNLYWYRRVMGKEIKFLLHFVKESKQDESGMPNNRFLAERTGGTYSTLKVQPAELEDSGVYFCASSLQGLGQETQYFGPGTRLLVL.

This chain connects TRBV18 to TRBJ1-1; D gene unclear. The V end lost 4 bases, the J end lost 8 bases, and 11 bases lay between the germline ends. Germline CDR1 is KGHSH and CDR2 is LQKENI. This CDR3 is 12 amino acids long. The CDR3 DNA sequence: TGTGCCAGCTCACTTCGACAAGGCGAAGCTTTCTTT. Translated, it gives CASSLRQGEAFF.

This rearrangement joins TRBV12-2 to TRBJ2-7; the D segment call TRBD1 is taken from the table without a DNA check. TRBV12-2 is designated a pseudogene. This CDR3 region has 16 residues. The CDR3 spells CASRLAVAGVSYEQYF. The CDR3 region has the DNA TGTGCAAGTCGCTTAGCGGTGGCAGGGGTCAGCTACGAGCAGTACTTC.

The chain joins TRBV29-1 to TRBJ2-7; D ambiguous. Trimming took 5 bases from V and 5 from J, leaving 10 bases between them. The CDR3 is 11 amino acids. The germline V gene has CDR1 SQVTM and CDR2 ANQGSEA. CDR3 nucleotides: TGCAGCGTTCAATTCAGCGACGAGCAGTACTTC. This translates into CSVQFSDEQYF.